A selection of T cell receptor beta chains follows, all from one sample in a study of T cells in Graves' hyperthyroidism and ophthalmopathy. TCRdb fed the multiplex PCR reads into MiXCR, producing one record per CDR3 protein. The sample carries some 250,000 distinct CDR3 sequences, about 15% recorded once. The sequenced sample was blood. All receptors come from a woman aged 40 to 50 with Graves' hyperthyroidism that later progressed to Graves' ophthalmopathy. Both conserved end residues are part of each CDR3. The D gene is left open where the match is weak. A clone size is listed for some rows: how often the clone was seen (once, few, many), or a class if it is expanded.

clone size | D gene | J gene | V gene | CDR3 DNA | CDR3 protein
many | - | TRBJ2-1 | TRBV7-3 | TGTGCCAGCAGCTTACGGGGCTATTCCTACAATGAGCAGTTCTTC | CASSLRGYSYNEQFF
many | TRBD2 | TRBJ2-7 | TRBV19 | TGTGCCAGTAGTATGGCTAGCGGAGCCTACGAGCAGTACTTC | CASSMASGAYEQYF
few | TRBD2 | TRBJ2-3 | TRBV2 | TGTGCCAGCGGGAATAGCGGGAGCGGTGAAGATACGCAGTATTTT | CASGNSGSGEDTQYF
many | TRBD1 | TRBJ1-1 | TRBV6-2/TRBV6-3 | TGTGCCAGCAGTAACAGGGGGAACACTGAAGCTTTCTTT | CASSNRGNTEAFF
many | TRBD2 | TRBJ2-3 | TRBV2 | TGTGCCAGCAGAGGGTCTAGCGGGACTGATACGCAGTATTTT | CASRGSSGTDTQYF
many | TRBD2 | TRBJ2-2 | TRBV11-2 | TGTGCCAGCAGCTCGATCTTGTTAACTAGCGGGAGTAGGACCGGGGAGCTGTTTTTT | CASSSILLTSGSRTGELFF
many | - | TRBJ2-2 | TRBV6-2/TRBV6-3 | TGTGCCAGCAGCCAGGTTCGTTGGGTTCCACAAGGAAACACCGGGGAGCTGTTTTTT | CASSQVRWVPQGNTGELFF
- | - | TRBJ1-4 | TRBV19 | TGTGCCAGTAGTCCCCCCGGGACCGCAAAGAAGGAAAAACTGTTTTTT | CASSPPGTAKKEKLFF
- | - | TRBJ1-2 | TRBV4-1 | TGCGCCAGCAGCCCCGAAGCAGGGCTGCTATTGCGGTCTAACTATGGCTACACCTTC | CASSPEAGLLLRSNYGYTF
many | TRBD2 | TRBJ2-1 | TRBV19 | TGTGCCAGTAGTATTACTACTAGCGGGGACAATGAGCAGTTCTTC | CASSITTSGDNEQFF
- | - | TRBJ2-2 | TRBV5-4 | TGTGCCAGCACCCTGACTAGTGACAACACCGGGGAGCTGTTTTTT | CASTLTSDNTGELFF
many | - | TRBJ2-2 | TRBV20-1 | TGCAGTGCTAGAGTTGCGGGGAACACCGGGGAGCTGTTTTTT | CSARVAGNTGELFF
many | TRBD1 | TRBJ2-3 | TRBV14 | TGTGCCAGCAGCCTAGGACAGGTTGGAAGCACAGATACGCAGTATTTT | CASSLGQVGSTDTQYF
many | TRBD2 | TRBJ2-2 | TRBV11-2 | TGTGCCAGCAGCGTAGCCCTTCCGGCTAGCGGTACCGGGGAGCTGTTTTTT | CASSVALPASGTGELFF
many | - | TRBJ2-4 | TRBV6-1 | TGTGCCAGCCGATTGGTGGGACCGATAGCCAAAAACATTCAGTACTTC | CASRLVGPIAKNIQYF
many | - | TRBJ2-2 | TRBV6-1 | TGTGCCAGCCGTCTAGCGTGGGAGCTGTTTTTT | CASRLAWELFF
many | TRBD1 | TRBJ1-1 | TRBV12-3/TRBV12-4 | TGTGCCAGCAGACTTCGACAGGGGGCAACTGAAGCTTTCTTT | CASRLRQGATEAFF
many | TRBD2 | TRBJ2-1 | TRBV19 | TGTGCCAGTAGTATTAGCGGGAACCCTTACAATGAGCAGTTCTTC | CASSISGNPYNEQFF
- | - | TRBJ1-5 | TRBV6-1 | TGTGCCAGCAGGAGGGGGACGGAGGGGTATCAGCCCCAGCATTTT | CASRRGTEGYQPQHF
- | - | TRBJ2-4 | TRBV2 | TGTGCCACCAGTGAAATTTTGCTAGCCAAAAACATTCAGTACTTC | CATSEILLAKNIQYF
many | TRBD1 | TRBJ2-7 | TRBV5-6 | TGTGCCAGCAGGGACAGGGGTAGGATTGAGCAGTACTTC | CASRDRGRIEQYF
once | - | TRBJ1-5 | TRBV12-5 | TGTGCTAGTGCGCCAGGGCGGCAGCCCCAGCATTTT | CASAPGRQPQHF
many | TRBD2 | TRBJ2-3 | TRBV7-6 | TGTGCCAGCAGCCACCCCCTAGCGGGACCGGTCGTGGGCACAGATACGCAGTATTTT | CASSHPLAGPVVGTDTQYF
many | - | TRBJ2-2 | TRBV27 | TGTGCCAGCAGTTTATCGGGAGTCGGGGAGCTGTTTTTT | CASSLSGVGELFF
many | TRBD1 | TRBJ1-1 | TRBV24-1 | TGTGCCACCACTGTGAGGGGGCACGAAGCTTTCTTT | CATTVRGHEAFF
few | - | TRBJ2-6 | TRBV18 | TGTGCCAGCTCACCAATCTTCGACCAGTCTGGGGCCAACGTCCTGACTTTC | CASSPIFDQSGANVLTF
- | TRBD1 | TRBJ2-3 | TRBV27 | TGTGCCAGCAGAATCACAGGGGGAAGGACAGATACGCAGTATTTT | CASRITGGRTDTQYF
many | - | TRBJ2-2 | TRBV6-4 | TGTGCCAGCAGTGGGGGGGACTCGAACACCGGGGAGCTGTTTTTT | CASSGGDSNTGELFF